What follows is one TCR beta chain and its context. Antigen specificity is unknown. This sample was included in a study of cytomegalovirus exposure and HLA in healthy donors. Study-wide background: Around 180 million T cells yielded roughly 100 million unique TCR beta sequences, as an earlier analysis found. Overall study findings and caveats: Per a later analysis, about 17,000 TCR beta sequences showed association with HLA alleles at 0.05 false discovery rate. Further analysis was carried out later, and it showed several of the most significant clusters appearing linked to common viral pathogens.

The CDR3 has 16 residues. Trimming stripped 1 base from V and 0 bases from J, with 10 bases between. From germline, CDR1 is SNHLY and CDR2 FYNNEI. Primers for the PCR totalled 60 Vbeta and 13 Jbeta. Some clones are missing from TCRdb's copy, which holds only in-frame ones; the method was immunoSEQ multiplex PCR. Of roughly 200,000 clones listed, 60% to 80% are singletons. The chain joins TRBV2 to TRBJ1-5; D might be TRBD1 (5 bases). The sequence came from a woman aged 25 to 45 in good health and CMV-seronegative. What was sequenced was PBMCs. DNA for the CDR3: TGTGCCAGCAGTGAAGGGACAAGTTATAGCAATCAGCCCCAGCATTTT. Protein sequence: CASSEGTSYSNQPQHF.